These T cell receptor beta chains were read from a single sample in a study of T cells in Graves' hyperthyroidism and ophthalmopathy. Using its own MiXCR run on the multiplex PCR reads, TCRdb lists one record per CDR3 protein. The sample records roughly 740,000 distinct CDR3 sequences, 16% being singletons. Specimen: blood. These receptors originate from a man aged 18 to 30 with Graves' hyperthyroidism. The CDR3 runs from the conserved cysteine through the conserved F or W. A D gene is named only where the DNA matches it firmly. The size field is filled for only some rows; it gives once, few, many or a size class.

cdr3_aa: CASSSLNQPQHF
cdr3_nt: TGTGCCAGCAGCTCTTTAAATCAGCCCCAGCATTTT
d_call: -
j_call: TRBJ1-5
clone_size: many
v_call: TRBV28

cdr3_aa: CASSLARPGETQYF
cdr3_nt: TGTGCCAGCAGCTTAGCTAGACCTGGGGAGACCCAGTACTTC
d_call: -
j_call: TRBJ2-5
clone_size: -
v_call: TRBV7-9

cdr3_aa: CASSQGPTGLDYEQYF
cdr3_nt: TGTGCCAGCAGCCAAGGCCCCACAGGACTAGACTACGAGCAGTACTTC
d_call: TRBD2
j_call: TRBJ2-7
clone_size: -
v_call: TRBV3-1

cdr3_aa: CASSPRQPAMNTEAFF
cdr3_nt: TGTGCCAGCAGCCCTAGACAGCCAGCCATGAACACTGAAGCTTTCTTT
d_call: -
j_call: TRBJ1-1
clone_size: many
v_call: TRBV5-5

cdr3_aa: CAISEESAPGEKLFF
cdr3_nt: TGTGCCATCAGTGAGGAGTCAGCGCCGGGCGAAAAACTGTTTTTT
d_call: -
j_call: TRBJ1-4
clone_size: -
v_call: TRBV10-3

cdr3_aa: CASSPLRDRRRTNEKLFF
cdr3_nt: TGTGCCAGCAGTCCCCTCCGGGACAGGAGACGAACTAATGAAAAACTGTTTTTT
d_call: TRBD1
j_call: TRBJ1-4
clone_size: many
v_call: TRBV2

cdr3_aa: CSVEVLHGETQYF
cdr3_nt: TGCAGCGTTGAAGTGCTGCACGGGGAGACCCAGTACTTC
d_call: -
j_call: TRBJ2-5
clone_size: many
v_call: TRBV29-1

cdr3_aa: CSARDGGQGVRGYTF
cdr3_nt: TGCAGTGCTAGGGATGGCGGACAGGGGGTGCGGGGCTACACCTTC
d_call: TRBD1
j_call: TRBJ1-2
clone_size: -
v_call: TRBV20-1

cdr3_aa: CASSLQAIVYGYTF
cdr3_nt: TGTGCCAGCAGCTTACAGGCAATTGTGTATGGCTACACCTTC
d_call: -
j_call: TRBJ1-2
clone_size: -
v_call: TRBV7-8

cdr3_aa: CASSVNGRGDNEQFF
cdr3_nt: TGTGCCAGCAGTGTAAACGGGAGAGGGGACAATGAGCAGTTCTTC
d_call: -
j_call: TRBJ2-1
clone_size: -
v_call: TRBV2

cdr3_aa: CASSSPGTGGEETQYF
cdr3_nt: TGTGCCAGCAGTTCTCCCGGGACAGGGGGCGAAGAGACCCAGTACTTC
d_call: TRBD1
j_call: TRBJ2-5
clone_size: few
v_call: TRBV6-1

cdr3_aa: CATSREIVLAGSTDTQYF
cdr3_nt: TGTGCCACCAGCAGAGAGATCGTACTAGCGGGATCCACAGATACGCAGTATTTT
d_call: TRBD2
j_call: TRBJ2-3
clone_size: -
v_call: TRBV15

cdr3_aa: CASSGQAWSRNYGYTF
cdr3_nt: TGTGCCAGCAGCGGTCAAGCATGGTCCCGGAACTATGGCTACACCTTC
d_call: -
j_call: TRBJ1-2
clone_size: few
v_call: TRBV9

cdr3_aa: CASSVGATTYEQYF
cdr3_nt: TGTGCCAGCAGCGTCGGGGCGACTACCTACGAGCAGTACTTC
d_call: -
j_call: TRBJ2-7
clone_size: many
v_call: TRBV9

cdr3_aa: CASSGLQPNSYNEQFF
cdr3_nt: TGTGCCAGCAGCGGACTGCAGCCGAACTCCTACAATGAGCAGTTCTTC
d_call: -
j_call: TRBJ2-1
clone_size: many
v_call: TRBV13

cdr3_aa: CASSYGTGSSYEQYF
cdr3_nt: TGTGCCAGCAGTTACGGGACAGGGAGCTCCTACGAGCAGTACTTC
d_call: TRBD1
j_call: TRBJ2-7
clone_size: many
v_call: TRBV6-1

cdr3_aa: CATSSGRGSYEQYF
cdr3_nt: TGTGCCACCAGCAGTGGCAGGGGGAGCTACGAGCAGTACTTC
d_call: TRBD1
j_call: TRBJ2-7
clone_size: -
v_call: TRBV15

cdr3_aa: CASSPGQSGELFF
cdr3_nt: TGTGCCAGCAGTCCAGGACAGTCCGGGGAGCTGTTTTTT
d_call: -
j_call: TRBJ2-2
clone_size: many
v_call: TRBV6-2/TRBV6-3

cdr3_aa: CASSKRQTRTEAFF
cdr3_nt: TGTGCAAGCTCCAAGAGACAAACCCGGACTGAAGCTTTCTTT
d_call: -
j_call: TRBJ1-1
clone_size: -
v_call: TRBV14

cdr3_aa: CASGLAGGFYNEQFF
cdr3_nt: TGTGCAAGCGGTCTAGCGGGAGGGTTCTACAATGAGCAGTTCTTC
d_call: TRBD2
j_call: TRBJ2-1
clone_size: -
v_call: TRBV11-3